These 19 T cell receptor beta chains share one sample of origin, sequenced in a study of cytomegalovirus exposure and HLA in healthy donors. Vbeta (60) and Jbeta (13) primers were used in the PCR. Libraries were prepared by immunoSEQ multiplex PCR; TCRdb keeps only in-frame clonotypes and omits some of them. The sample has over 90,000 clones, about three fifths seen once. The sample was PBMCs. The receptor set was obtained from a human donor in good health.

The chain has TRBV19 and TRBJ2-7, with TRBD2 identical over 8 bases. The V gene end was trimmed by 3 bases and the J gene end by 5 bases; junction bases not matched to a gene: 9. The length of the CDR3 is 15 residues. The V gene's germline CDR1 is LNHDA and CDR2 SQIVND (reference sequence). CDR3 DNA sequence: TGTGCCAGTAGTATGGAGGCGGGAGGTCGGCACGAGCAGTACTTC. Amino acid sequence: CASSMEAGGRHEQYF.

The chain has TRBV6-1 and TRBJ2-7, with D unclear. In germline, CDR1 is MNHNS, CDR2 SASEGT. The CDR3 has 15 amino acids. V lost 1 base, J lost 2 bases, and 12 bases lay in between. The CDR3 DNA sequence: TGTGCCAGCAGTGAAGGAAGTGCCAGGACCTACGAGCAGTACTTC. This translates into CASSEGSARTYEQYF.

V and J are TRBV5-1 and TRBJ2-6; 10 bases are a match to TRBD2. Germline lookup yields CDR1 SGHRS and CDR2 YFSETQ. The CDR3 has 19 amino acids. Trimming took 5 bases from V and 0 from J; bases not matched to a gene: 11. CDR3 sequence reads: CASRSPTSGITSGANVLTF. The CDR3 region has the DNA TGCGCCAGCAGATCGCCAACTAGCGGGATAACCTCTGGGGCCAACGTCCTGACTTTC.

The chain recombines TRBV6-1 with TRBJ2-1; 9 bases map to TRBD2. The CDR3 covers 17 residues. V trimming: 2 bases; J trimming: 0 bases; junction bases outside the gene matches: 5. Germline V gene sequence: CDR1 MNHNS, CDR2 SASEGT. CDR3 nucleotide sequence: TGTGCCAGCAGTGAACGGGGTAGCGGGAGCTCCTACAATGAGCAGTTCTTC. It translates to CASSERGSGSSYNEQFF.

This chain joins TRBV18 and TRBJ1-5; 10 nucleotides agree with TRBD1. The CDR3 runs to 14 residues. Per germline, CDR1 KGHSH and CDR2 LQKENI. Unmatched junction bases numbered 8, after V lost 5 bases and J lost 10 bases. In DNA form, the CDR3 reads TGTGCCAGCTCAAAGGGACAGGGGTTTGAACCCCAGCATTTT. It encodes CASSKGQGFEPQHF.

This chain connects TRBV27 to TRBJ2-7; 9 nucleotides agree with TRBD2. The CDR3 runs 15 residues. CDR1 is MNHEY, CDR2 SMNVEV, per germline (reference sequence). The J segment lost 4 bases and the V segment lost 6 bases, leaving 10 bases of the junction unmatched. The chain's CDR3 is CASSSGSGSYYEQYF. CDR3 sequence (DNA): TGTGCCAGCAGCAGTGGTAGCGGGAGTTATTACGAGCAGTACTTC.

The V and J genes are TRBV2 and TRBJ1-5; TRBD1 matches 7 bases. Germline V gene sequence: CDR1 SNHLY, CDR2 FYNNEI. Trimming took 6 bases from V and 2 from J; bases not matched to a gene: 10. This CDR3 contains 16 residues. The CDR3 spells CASSPRGTRGNQPQHF. CDR3 nucleotides: TGTGCCAGCAGCCCCAGGGGGACGAGGGGCAATCAGCCCCAGCATTTT.

There are a few counts of this clone. This sequence joins TRBV6-4 and TRBJ2-7; TRBD2 matches at 12 bases. The CDR3 totals 14 residues. With 6 bases clipped from V and 5 bases from J, the junction kept 5 bases outside the gene matches. Germline-derived CDR1 and CDR2 are MRHNA and SNTAGT. CDR3 nucleotide sequence: TGTGCCAGCAGAGTGGGACTAGCGGGTGACGAGCAGTACTTC. Translated, it gives CASRVGLAGDEQYF.

The chain joins TRBV2 to TRBJ1-5; D might be TRBD1 (5 bases). This CDR3 spans 14 amino acids. Germline CDR1 SNHLY, CDR2 FYNNEI. V was pared by 1 base and J by 5 bases, with 9 bases between. The CDR3 DNA follows: TGTGCCAGCAGTGAAGGAAGGGACTATCAGCCCCAGCATTTT. It translates to CASSEGRDYQPQHF.

The rearrangement joins TRBV5-4 to TRBJ2-7; a weak D match, TRBD2 (5 bases). Germline V gives CDR1 SGHNT, CDR2 YYREEE (reference sequence). The length of the CDR3 is 14 residues. Trimming pared 0 bases from V and 7 bases from J, leaving 14 bases between. The CDR3 sequence is CASSLDPLAGEQYF. CDR3 sequence (DNA): TGTGCCAGCAGCTTGGACCCCCTAGCCGGTGAGCAGTACTTC. Using reference TRBV5-4 and TRBJ2-7 for the parts outside the CDR3, the full variable domain is ETGVTQSPTHLIKTRGQQVTLRCSSQSGHNTVSWYQQALGQGPQFIFQYYREEENGRGNFPPRFSGLQFPNYSSELNVNALELDDSALYLCASSLDPLAGEQYFGPGTRLTVT.

The gene calls are TRBV27 and TRBJ2-5; 9 bases are a match to TRBD2. The CDR3 is 14 amino acids. V gave up 6 bases and J gave up 5 bases; unmatched junction bases: 7. Germline V gene data show CDR1 as MNHEY and CDR2 as SMNVEV (reference sequence). This chain's CDR3 is CASRPASGMETQYF. CDR3 bases: TGTGCCAGCAGGCCAGCTAGCGGGATGGAGACCCAGTACTTC.

CDR3 region: CASSYGTGVGEQYF. DNA for the CDR3: TGTGCCAGCAGTTACGGGACAGGGGTTGGCGAGCAGTACTTC. The V and J genes are TRBV6-6 and TRBJ2-7, with 10 bases identical to TRBD1. The V gene end was trimmed by 2 bases and the J gene end by 6 bases; junction bases not matched to a gene: 4. This CDR3 has 14 residues. Germline V gene data show CDR1 as MNHNY and CDR2 as SVGAGI (reference sequence).

The V and J genes are TRBV6-1 and TRBJ2-5; 8 bases match TRBD2. The CDR3 has 14 residues. The ends lost 8 bases at V and 4 bases at J; junction bases unmatched: 9. The germline V gene has CDR1 MNHNS and CDR2 SASEGT. The CDR3 DNA reads as TGTGCCAGCTCCGCCGGGGGGGCGATAGAGACCCAGTACTTC. The encoded protein is CASSAGGAIETQYF.

The J gene is TRBJ2-7, the V gene TRBV6-6; D is possibly TRBD2 (5 bases). Trimming took off 0 bases at V and 3 bases at J, with 9 bases between the two ends. The germline CDR1 and CDR2 sequences are MNHNY and SVGAGI (reference sequence). There are 14 residues in the CDR3. The CDR3 DNA is TGTGCCAGCAGTTACTCGAGAGGGAGCTACGAGCAGTACTTC. Protein product: CASSYSRGSYEQYF.

This clone was seen a handful of times. The V gene is TRBV30, the J gene TRBJ2-1; 9 bases match TRBD2. Germline-derived CDR1 and CDR2 are GTSNPN and SVGIG (reference sequence). This CDR3 has 14 residues. With V trimmed by 5 bases and J by 7 bases, 9 bases remained unmatched. The CDR3 DNA reads as TGTGCCTGGGGATCTAGCGGGATTTATAATGAGCAGTTCTTC. Residues: CAWGSSGIYNEQFF.

This clone was seen more than once but under ten times. The chain joins TRBV7-9 to TRBJ1-2, with TRBD1 matching 7 bases. Trimming cost V 0 bases and J 8 bases; bases outside gene matches: 3. Germline assignment: CDR1 SEHNR and CDR2 FQNEAQ (reference sequence). CDR3 length equals 13 residues. The CDR3, as DNA: TGTGCCAGCAGCTTAGCGACAGGGAGAGGCTACACCTTC. Its translation: CASSLATGRGYTF.

This CDR3 reads CASSLQTGTQYF. Written as DNA, the CDR3 is TGTGCCAGCAGCTTACAGACAGGGACCCAGTACTTC. The chain joins TRBV7-6 to TRBJ2-5, with D perhaps TRBD1 (6 bases). Germline V gene data show CDR1 as SGHVS and CDR2 as FNYEAQ. This CDR3 region has 12 residues. V lost 2 bases, J lost 7 bases, and 8 bases lay in between. The complete variable domain, with remaining parts taken from reference TRBV7-6 and TRBJ2-5, reads GAGVSQSPRYKVTKRGQDVALRCDPISGHVSLYWYRQALGQGPEFLTYFNYEAQQDKSGLPNDRFSAERPEGSISTLTIQRTEQRDSAMYRCASSLQTGTQYFGPGTRLLVL.

The rearrangement links TRBV28 to TRBJ2-1, with D tentatively TRBD1 (6 bases). The V end was cut by 5 bases, the J end by 7 bases, with 18 bases between. This CDR3 has 15 residues. Germline assignment: CDR1 MDHEN and CDR2 SYDVKM. Here the CDR3 reads CASSGSGVSENEQFF. The CDR3 bases are TGTGCCAGCAGTGGCTCAGGGGTATCGGAGAATGAGCAGTTCTTC.

The chain recombines TRBV4-1 with TRBJ2-5; D is possibly TRBD2 (6 bases). CDR3 length equals 15 residues. V shed 1 base and J shed 3 bases, with 12 bases lying between them. Germline V gene sequence: CDR1 MGHRA, CDR2 YSYEKL. The CDR3 loop is CASSQVITGEETQYF. The CDR3 nucleotides read TGCGCCAGCAGCCAAGTCATCACGGGGGAAGAGACCCAGTACTTC.